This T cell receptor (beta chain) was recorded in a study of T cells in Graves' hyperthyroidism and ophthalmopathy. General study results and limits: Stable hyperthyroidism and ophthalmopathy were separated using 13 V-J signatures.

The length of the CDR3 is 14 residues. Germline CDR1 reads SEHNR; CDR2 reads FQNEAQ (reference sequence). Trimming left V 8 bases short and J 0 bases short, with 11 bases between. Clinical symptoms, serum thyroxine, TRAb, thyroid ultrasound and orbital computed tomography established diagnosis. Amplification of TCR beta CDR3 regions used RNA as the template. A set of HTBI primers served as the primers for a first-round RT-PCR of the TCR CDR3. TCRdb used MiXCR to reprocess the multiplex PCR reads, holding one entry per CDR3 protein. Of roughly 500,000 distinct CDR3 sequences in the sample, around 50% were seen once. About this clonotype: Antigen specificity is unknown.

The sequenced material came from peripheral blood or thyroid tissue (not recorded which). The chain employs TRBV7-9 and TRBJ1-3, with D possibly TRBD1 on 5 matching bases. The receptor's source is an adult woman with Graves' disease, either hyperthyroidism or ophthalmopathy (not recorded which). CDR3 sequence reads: CASGARVSGNTIYF. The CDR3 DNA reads TGTGCCAGCGGGGCCCGGGTCTCTGGAAACACCATATATTTT.